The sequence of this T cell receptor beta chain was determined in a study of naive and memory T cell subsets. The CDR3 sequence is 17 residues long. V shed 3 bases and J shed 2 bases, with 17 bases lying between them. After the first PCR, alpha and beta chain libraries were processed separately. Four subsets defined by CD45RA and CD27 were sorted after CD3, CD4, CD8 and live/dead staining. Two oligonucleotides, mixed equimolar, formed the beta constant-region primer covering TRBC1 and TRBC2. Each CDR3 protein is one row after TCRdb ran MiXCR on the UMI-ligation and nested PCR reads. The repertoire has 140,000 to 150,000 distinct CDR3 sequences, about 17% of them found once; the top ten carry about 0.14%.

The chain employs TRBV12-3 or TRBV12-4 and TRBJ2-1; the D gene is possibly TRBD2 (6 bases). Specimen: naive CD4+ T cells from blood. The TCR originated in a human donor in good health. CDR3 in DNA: TGTGCCAGCAGTTTTTTGGCATCTAGCGTAGCCTACAATGAGCAGTTCTTC. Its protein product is CASSFLASSVAYNEQFF.